The 20 T cell receptor beta chains reported below all come from one sample, sequenced in a study of blood T cell repertoires in COVID-19 (dated by TCRdb to 2018 to 2021). Libraries were built with the immunoSEQ multiplex PCR assay. TCRdb stores this immuneACCESS table with in-frame sequences only. Part of the clones is absent; in the studies checked, under half of the shortfall reflects unresolved V genes, and no reason is known for the rest. Across this sample there are about 190,000 clones, with approximately 90% seen only once. Approximately 1.1% of the sample comes from the top ten. The sequencing input was peripheral blood. Receptor source: a man aged 25 to 40 with acute or convalescent COVID-19.

This chain links TRBV28 with TRBJ2-1, with 15 bases fitting TRBD2. With 8 bases clipped from V and 7 bases from J, the junction kept 9 bases outside the gene matches. Germline values: CDR1 MDHEN, CDR2 SYDVKM. The CDR3 length is 16 residues. CDR3 DNA sequence: TGTGCCAGCGCCTCACCCGGGACTAGCGGGAGGAATGAGCAGTTCTTC. Translation gives CASASPGTSGRNEQFF.

V and J are TRBV2 and TRBJ2-5; D gene uncertain. Germline CDR1 and CDR2: SNHLY and FYNNEI. The ends were cut back, 8 bases at V and 2 bases at J, with 6 bases in the middle. This CDR3 region has 11 residues. The CDR3 sequence: CASVYQETQYF. DNA of the CDR3: TGTGCCAGCGTTTATCAAGAGACCCAGTACTTC.

This clone showed up just once. The chain carries TRBV28 and TRBJ1-4, with D uncertain. The V and J ends lost 6 bases and 1 base respectively, with 12 bases between them. The CDR3 is 15 residues long. Per the germline V gene, CDR1 is MDHEN and CDR2 is SYDVKM. The CDR3 is CASRPQQRTNEKLFF. The CDR3 DNA sequence: TGTGCCAGCAGACCACAGCAAAGAACTAATGAAAAACTGTTTTTT.

This chain links TRBV18 with TRBJ2-5; tentatively, D is TRBD1 (5 bases). The CDR3 runs to 16 residues. Germline V gene sequence: CDR1 KGHSH, CDR2 LQKENI. The V end was cut by 0 bases, the J end by 5 bases, with 16 bases between. The CDR3 is CASSPPQGAVRETQYF. CDR3 DNA sequence: TGTGCCAGCTCACCACCTCAAGGGGCTGTTCGGGAGACCCAGTACTTC.

This chain uses TRBV28 with TRBJ2-2; a weak D match, TRBD1 (6 bases). Germline V gene sequence: CDR1 MDHEN, CDR2 SYDVKM. V was trimmed by 7 bases and J by 1 base, leaving 13 bases between them. The CDR3 spans 15 residues. CDR3 coding DNA: TGTGCCAGCATCCGGGACAACAGGAACACCGGGGAGCTGTTTTTT. It translates to CASIRDNRNTGELFF.

This chain uses TRBV7-9 with TRBJ1-1; a weak D match, TRBD1 (5 bases). Per germline, CDR1 SEHNR and CDR2 FQNEAQ (reference sequence). The V end lost 5 bases, the J end lost 6 bases, and 16 bases lay between the germline ends. This CDR3 contains 14 residues. The CDR3 reads CASSRWGRNPEAFF. CDR3 in DNA: TGTGCCAGCAGCCGTTGGGGGAGGAATCCTGAAGCTTTCTTT.

The V and J genes are TRBV5-4 and TRBJ1-1; D ambiguous. The V gene's germline CDR1 is SGHNT and CDR2 YYREEE (reference sequence). V lost 1 base and J lost 1, with 2 bases in between. The CDR3 has 12 residues. In nucleotides, the CDR3 is TGTGCCAGCAGCTTGCGGAACACTGAAGCTTTCTTT. This sequence encodes CASSLRNTEAFF.

The chain has TRBV30 and TRBJ2-2; 8 bases are a match to TRBD2. The germline V gene has CDR1 GTSNPN and CDR2 SVGIG (reference sequence). After removal of 8 bases from V and 4 bases from J, the junction contained 6 bases not matched to a gene. The CDR3 sequence is 13 residues long. CDR3 DNA: TGTGCCCGGGAGCGGGGGACCACCGGGGAGCTGTTTTTT. As protein: CARERGTTGELFF. The full variable domain, completed using reference TRBV30 and TRBJ2-2, is SQTIHQWPATLVQPVGSPLSLECTVEGTSNPNLYWYRQAAGRGLQLLFYSVGIGQISSEVPQNLSASRPQDRQFILSSKKLLLSDSGFYLCARERGTTGELFFGEGSRLTVL.

This clone showed up just once. CDR3: CASSAGGPGELFF. The DNA of the CDR3 is TGTGCCAGCTCGGCGGGGGGGCCCGGGGAGCTGTTTTTT. The chain uses TRBV7-3 and TRBJ2-2; 9 bases are a match to TRBD2. Germline CDR1 is SGHTA and CDR2 is FQGTGA. With 8 bases clipped from V and 6 bases from J, the junction kept 4 bases outside the gene matches. The CDR3 is 13 residues long.

The rearrangement joins TRBV5-4 to TRBJ2-7; tentative D call: TRBD2 (6 bases). Germline CDR1 and CDR2: SGHNT and YYREEE (reference sequence). The CDR3 consists of 14 residues. Trimming shortened V by 0 bases and J by 7 bases, and 14 bases separated the two germline ends. The CDR3 DNA is TGTGCCAGCAGCTTGGTTGGGGGGATGGGGGAGCAGTACTTC. Its protein product is CASSLVGGMGEQYF.

The rearrangement links TRBV9 to TRBJ2-7; 7 nucleotides agree with TRBD2. Germline V gene data show CDR1 as SGDLS and CDR2 as YYNGEE. V lost 3 bases and J lost 4; bases outside the gene matches: 1. The CDR3 consists of 12 residues. Here the CDR3 reads CASSAGGYEQYF. The CDR3 DNA reads as TGTGCCAGCAGCGCCGGGGGGTACGAGCAGTACTTC.

This chain links TRBV15 with TRBJ1-6, with 8 bases matching TRBD1. CDR1 and CDR2 from the germline V gene are LNHNV and YYDKDF (reference sequence). This CDR3 is built from 16 residues. Unmatched junction bases numbered 9, after V lost 4 bases and J lost 7 bases. The DNA for the CDR3 is TGTGCCACCAGCAAACCTCCGGGACAGGTGAATTCACCCCTCCACTTT. Residues: CATSKPPGQVNSPLHF.

The rearrangement uses TRBV28 and TRBJ2-5; 8 bases match TRBD2. Germline CDR1 and CDR2: MDHEN and SYDVKM. The CDR3 contains 16 residues. Losses at the gene ends were 1 base for V and 1 base for J; bases not matched to a gene: 5. For the CDR3, the DNA is TGTGCCAGCAGTTTATATAGCGGGGAGTTCCAAGAGACCCAGTACTTC. Protein: CASSLYSGEFQETQYF. Supplemented by reference TRBV28 and TRBJ2-5, the full variable domain reads DVKVTQSSRYLVKRTGEKVFLECVQDMDHENMFWYRQDPGLGLRLIYFSYDVKMKEKGDIPEGYSVSREKKERFSLILESASTNQTSMYLCASSLYSGEFQETQYFGPGTRLLVL.

There are a few counts of this clone. J is TRBJ1-6 and V is TRBV6-5, with D uncertain. V was shortened by 4 bases and J by 0 bases, with 7 bases between the two germline ends. CDR1 and CDR2 (germline): MNHEY, SVGAGI. This CDR3 has 15 residues. The CDR3 sequence is CASSFLSSYNSPLHF. The CDR3 DNA reads as TGTGCCAGCAGTTTTCTAAGCTCCTATAATTCACCCCTCCACTTT.

The V call is TRBV11-2, the J call TRBJ2-7, with 12 bases identical to TRBD1. Germline trimming cut 5 bases from V and 3 bases from J; bases unmatched to any gene: 5. This CDR3 has 15 amino acids. Germline-derived CDR1 and CDR2 are SGHAT and FQNNGV. The CDR3 spells CASSGDRGQGYEQYF. The CDR3 region has the DNA TGTGCCAGCAGCGGGGACAGGGGGCAAGGCTACGAGCAGTACTTC.

The chain employs TRBV12-3 or TRBV12-4 and TRBJ1-2; D perhaps matches TRBD1 (5 bases). The CDR3 is made up of 12 amino acids. V was shortened by 11 bases and J by 7 bases, with 17 bases between the two germline ends. CDR3: CAVTRGGVGYTF. The CDR3 region has the DNA TGTGCCGTCACTCGGGGGGGAGTTGGCTACACCTTC.

The rearrangement links TRBV5-1 to TRBJ1-2, with 8 nucleotides matching TRBD1. This CDR3 region has 14 residues. V was clipped by 3 bases and J by 7 bases; unmatched bases: 8. Looked up from germline, CDR1 is SGHRS and CDR2 is YFSETQ. CDR3 DNA sequence: TGCGCCAGCAGCTCTGGACAGGGAGTGGGTGGCTACACCTTC. Its protein is CASSSGQGVGGYTF.

The chain uses TRBV7-9 and TRBJ1-2, with 7 positions matching TRBD1. The V gene end was trimmed by 1 base and the J gene end by 8 bases; junction bases not matched to a gene: 4. CDR1 and CDR2 from the germline V gene are SEHNR and FQNEAQ (reference sequence). The length of the CDR3 is 13 residues. The CDR3 sequence: CASSLEGAQGYTF. The CDR3 DNA reads TGTGCCAGCAGCTTAGAGGGGGCGCAGGGCTACACCTTC.

The rearrangement links TRBV5-1 to TRBJ1-1; 7 nucleotides align to TRBD1. CDR1 is SGHRS, CDR2 YFSETQ, per germline. This CDR3 has 14 residues. J gave up 6 bases and V 0 bases, and 5 bases lay outside the gene matches. The CDR3 DNA follows: TGCGCCAGCAGCTTGGAGGGGGCCGGAGCTGAAGCTTTCTTT. This encodes CASSLEGAGAEAFF.

The chain carries TRBV2 and TRBJ2-3; TRBD2 matches 9 bases. Germline values: CDR1 SNHLY, CDR2 FYNNEI. The CDR3 is made up of 15 amino acids. V lost 4 bases to trimming and J lost 5 bases; unmatched junction nucleotides: 7. CDR3 bases: TGTGCCAGCAGTGGGGCGCGGGGGGGCAGAGATACGCAGTATTTT. Protein product: CASSGARGGRDTQYF. Together with reference TRBV2 and TRBJ2-3, the CDR3 gives the full variable domain: EPEVTQTPSHQVTQMGQEVILRCVPISNHLYFYWYRQILGQKVEFLVSFYNNEISEKSEIFDDQFSVERPDGSNFTLKIRSTKLEDSAMYFCASSGARGGRDTQYFGPGTRLTVL.